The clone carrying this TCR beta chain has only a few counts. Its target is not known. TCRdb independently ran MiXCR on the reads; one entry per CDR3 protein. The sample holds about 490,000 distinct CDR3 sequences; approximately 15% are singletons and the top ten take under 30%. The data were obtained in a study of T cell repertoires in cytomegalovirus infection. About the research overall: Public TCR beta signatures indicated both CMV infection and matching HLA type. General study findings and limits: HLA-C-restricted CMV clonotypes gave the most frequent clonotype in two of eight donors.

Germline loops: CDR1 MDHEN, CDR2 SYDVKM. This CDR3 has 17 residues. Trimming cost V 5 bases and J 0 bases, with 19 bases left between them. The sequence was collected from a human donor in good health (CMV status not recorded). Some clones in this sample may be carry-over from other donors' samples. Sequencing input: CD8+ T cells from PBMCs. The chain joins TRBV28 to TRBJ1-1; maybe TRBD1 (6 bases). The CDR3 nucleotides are TGTGCCAGCAGTCCCTTCCCTACACAGGGACTGAACACTGAAGCTTTCTTT. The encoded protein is CASSPFPTQGLNTEAFF.